This T cell receptor (beta chain) was captured in a study of blood T cell repertoires in COVID-19. Looking at the study overall: Acute and convalescent COVID-19 samples came from the United States, Italy and Spain. PBMCs, B-cell-depleted T cells, or T cells provided the cDNA or gDNA that made up the material.

CDR3 length: 14 amino acids. Germline CDR1 reads MNHEY; CDR2 reads SVGAGI. V gave up 10 bases and J gave up 3 bases; unmatched junction bases: 10. The method was immunoSEQ multiplex PCR; TCRdb's version includes in-frame clones alone and lacks a portion of them. This table has about 160,000 clones, 90% appearing once. What was sequenced was peripheral blood. The V gene is TRBV6-5, the J gene TRBJ2-5, with 8 positions matching TRBD2. This TCR derives from a man in his sixties with active or convalescent COVID-19. CDR3 nucleotide sequence: TGTGCCATAGCGGTAACTAGCGGAGAAGAGACCCAGTACTTC. It translates to CAIAVTSGEETQYF.